This T cell receptor (beta chain) was documented in a study of Ad26.COV2.S vaccination and SARS-CoV-2 variants. Method: immunoSEQ multiplex PCR; TCRdb's copy keeps in-frame clones and lacks some. The sample holds hundreds of thousands of clones, roughly nine tenths seen once. This CDR3 is built from 12 residues. V was pared by 6 bases and J by 5 bases, with 8 bases between. Treatment meaning: some 19 received Ad26.COV2.S at low or high dose, single or two shots; 5 received placebo; per-sample allocation not given. Sample collection was performed on day 63 after the first vaccine or placebo injection. Comment on this clone: Additional DNA sequences in this sample encode the identical CDR3.

The sequence derives from a person between 18 and 65 years old who received the Ad26.COV2.S COVID-19 vaccine or a placebo. Sequenced material: peripheral blood, taken in a trial of Ad26.COV2.S vaccine versus placebo. The chain is built from TRBV12-3 or TRBV12-4 and TRBJ1-5; D possibly corresponds to TRBD1 (5 bases). CDR3 region: CASSRGDQPQHF. In DNA form, the CDR3 reads TGTGCCAGCAGCCGGGGGGATCAGCCCCAGCATTTT.